The 10 T cell receptor beta chains below come from one sample, sequenced in a study of regulatory T cells in long-lasting Graves disease. Building of the TCR beta libraries involved iRepertoire HTBI primers and Arm-PCR of CDR3 regions. From the multiplex PCR reads, TCRdb called clonotypes with MiXCR, one entry per CDR3 protein. The sample shows approximately 440,000 distinct CDR3 sequences, 15% to 20% of them seen only once. Described time point: newly diagnosed GD, antithyroid drugs for less than 3 months. Scientists built the TCR library using RNA that was extracted from PBMCs. In addition, the sample was reused for a study of T cells in Graves' hyperthyroidism and ophthalmopathy.

This specimen consisted of peripheral blood mononuclear cells (PBMCs), obtained at new diagnosis, from a patient treated with antithyroid drugs. Receptors were obtained from a man in his forties with Graves disease.

This clonotype was recorded many times. The chain has TRBV11-2 and TRBJ2-3; a weak D match, TRBD2 (5 bases). V lost 5 bases and J lost 5, with 11 bases in between. This CDR3 is 13 amino acids long. Germline CDR1 SGHAT, CDR2 FQNNGV. CDR3 amino acids: CASSMEVGDTQYF. In DNA form, the CDR3 reads TGTGCCAGCAGCATGGAGGTTGGAGATACGCAGTATTTT.

This clonotype has at least ten counts. The genes are TRBV11-3 and TRBJ2-1, with TRBD2 matching over 7 bases. The V segment lost 3 bases and the J segment 7 bases; nucleotides outside the gene matches: 12. The CDR3 consists of 16 residues. Germline CDR1 reads SGHNT; CDR2 reads YENEEA. The CDR3 here is CASSFVGSGGGNEQFF. The CDR3 DNA follows: TGTGCCAGCAGCTTTGTTGGATCTGGGGGAGGGAATGAGCAGTTCTTC.

This clonotype appeared a few times. The rearrangement uses TRBV14 and TRBJ2-2, with TRBD2 matching 10 bases. V gave up 0 bases and J gave up 9 bases; unmatched junction bases: 10. Germline V gives CDR1 SGHDN, CDR2 FVKESK. There are 17 residues in the CDR3. The CDR3 DNA reads as TGTGCCAGCAGCCAAGATAGCGGGGGGTTTATCAGCCGGGAGCTGTTTTTT. Translating it yields CASSQDSGGFISRELFF.

This clonotype was counted many times. This CDR3 reads CASRELQGAAKNIQYF. The CDR3 DNA follows: TGTGCCAGCAGGGAACTTCAGGGGGCGGCCAAAAACATTCAGTACTTC. This sequence joins TRBV2 and TRBJ2-4; 8 bases align to TRBD1. The V and J ends lost 6 bases and 1 base, in that order; junction bases with no gene match: 8. Germline loops: CDR1 SNHLY, CDR2 FYNNEI. CDR3 size: 16 residues.

There are many counts of this clonotype. The chain links TRBV7-6 to TRBJ2-4; TRBD2 agrees at 8 bases. The CDR3 totals 16 residues. Per the germline V gene, CDR1 is SGHVS and CDR2 is FNYEAQ. V lost 2 bases, J lost 3 bases, and 6 bases stayed unmatched. The CDR3 reads CASSLQAGDVKNIQYF. The CDR3 DNA sequence: TGTGCCAGCAGCTTACAAGCGGGAGATGTCAAAAACATTCAGTACTTC.

This clonotype was detected ten times or more. The chain recombines TRBV11-2 with TRBJ2-5; no clear D. Trimming stripped 1 base from V and 1 base from J, with 10 bases between. This CDR3 spans 15 amino acids. Germline V gene sequence: CDR1 SGHAT, CDR2 FQNNGV. The CDR3 here is CASSLGPGRQETQYF. The CDR3 bases are TGTGCCAGCAGCTTAGGCCCGGGCCGCCAAGAGACCCAGTACTTC.

This clonotype was seen repeatedly, ten times or more. The chain uses TRBV18 and TRBJ2-7; D is possibly TRBD2 (6 bases). This CDR3 comprises 14 residues. The V and J ends lost 2 bases and 0 bases respectively, with 8 bases between them. The germline V gene has CDR1 KGHSH and CDR2 LQKENI. The CDR3 region has the DNA TGTGCCAGCTCACCAAGGCGGGACTCCTACGAGCAGTACTTC. Translated: CASSPRRDSYEQYF.

This clonotype was counted ten times or more. The rearrangement uses TRBV20-1 and TRBJ2-1; 12 positions agree with TRBD1. There are 14 residues in the CDR3. CDR1 DFQATT and CDR2 SNEGSKA come from the germline V gene (reference sequence). V was pared by 6 bases and J by 7 bases, with 7 bases of the junction left unmatched. DNA for the CDR3: TGCAGTGCAACCGGGACAGGGGGCTTAAATGAGCAGTTCTTC. The encoded protein is CSATGTGGLNEQFF.

This clonotype was seen only a few times. A far more abundant clone sits one base away, making this likely a read error. The rearrangement uses TRBV7-2 and TRBJ2-7; D is possibly TRBD2 (5 bases). The ends were cut back, 5 bases at V and 10 bases at J, with 24 bases in the middle. Germline CDR1 reads SGHTA; CDR2 reads FQGNSA. The CDR3 consists of 15 residues. CDR3 nucleotide sequence: TGTGCCAGCAGCCTTGCTGGCGGGTCACAAGAGGCCCAGTACTTC. Translation gives CASSLAGGSQEAQYF.

This clonotype was picked up a small number of times. The chain is built from TRBV6-5 and TRBJ2-5; TRBD1 matches 7 bases. CDR3 size: 14 residues. CDR1 and CDR2 from the germline V gene are MNHEY and SVGAGI. The J segment lost 3 bases and the V segment lost 2 bases, leaving 3 bases of the junction unmatched. The CDR3 protein is CASSYPDREETQYF. Here the CDR3 DNA reads TGTGCCAGCAGTTACCCCGACAGGGAAGAGACCCAGTACTTC.